This TCR beta chain was identified in a study of blood T cell repertoires in COVID-19. Study at large: Recovered status in Cohort 3 required two negative PCRs, clearance, or symptom resolution. The cDNA or gDNA used as material had been derived from T cells, B-cell-depleted T cells, or PBMCs.

CDR1 and CDR2 from the germline V gene are SGHRS and YFSETQ. The CDR3 loop spans 15 amino acids. V lost 4 bases, J lost 4 bases, and 8 bases stayed unmatched. Participant ages covered roughly 18 to 89 years across 25 or so US areas. The study assigned cohorts using participant-reported clinical history. TCRdb keeps only in-frame clones here, not all; method: immunoSEQ multiplex PCR. This table has 120,000 to 150,000 clones, approximately 84% appearing once. Sequences were obtained from PBMCs or T cells enriched from blood (not recorded which). The rearrangement joins TRBV5-1 to TRBJ2-1, with 7 nucleotides matching TRBD2. The sequence was obtained from a man aged 45 to 65 in a cohort exposed to, infected with or recovered from COVID-19 (not recorded which). The CDR3 sequence: CASSVTSASYNEQFF. Written as DNA, the CDR3 is TGCGCCAGCAGCGTAACTAGCGCGTCTTACAATGAGCAGTTCTTC.